This entry describes one T cell receptor beta chain. No antigen is known for it. No much larger clone exists at a distance of one base, and base qualities are not known. This sample is drawn from a study of cytomegalovirus exposure and HLA in healthy donors (dated by TCRdb to about 2017). About the study as a whole: In an earlier analysis of 587 of the donors, 250 to 300 Gb of sequence data and 90 million to 120 million unique TCR beta sequences from 180 million or so T cells were reported. A later analysis re-examined previously published TCR beta repertoires from more than 600 donors and added high-resolution HLA genotyping to investigate patterns of TCR occurrence. The study profiled the T cell repertoires of hundreds of subjects by immunosequencing and related them to cytomegalovirus serostatus. Approximately 300 gigabases of sequencing data and approximately 93 million unique TCR sequences were included in an early release covering under 650 HLA-typed donors. Genome-wide SNP genotypes for about 65% of the 666 donors were used in a later genetic analysis, which treated that subset as a discovery cohort. High-throughput TCR immunosequencing, statistical association of individual TCRs with disease status, and machine learning were combined to predict cytomegalovirus infection status. Donor age, sex, ethnicity and CMV serostatus were compiled together with the repertoire data. Typing coverage varied by locus: roughly 620-640 donors for A, B, C, DRB1 and DQB1; 500 to 550 for DQA1; about 590 for DPA1; around 450 for DPB1. Roughly 5 DR-DQ haplotypes were treated as single units for association and clustering because of strong linkage in the cohort. Rather than using new phenotypic data, the later analysis identified candidate immune exposures from TCR beta sequences and from how often those sequences occurred across donors. An earlier analysis of around 580 of the donors used high-throughput TCR beta sequencing to judge whether each TCR beta V gene segment behaved as functional or pseudogenic. Among about 400 genotyped donors of the cohort, an average of about 220,000 unique TCR beta nucleotide sequences was sequenced per donor, of which 15% to 20% were non-productive. Every repertoire in the discovery cohort had been generated on one and the same sequencing platform. Both class I and class II loci were covered by HLA typing, at four-digit resolution. A separate validation cohort of more than 100 different subjects was used in addition to the roughly 700-subject first cohort. The study was designed to test whether signatures of past pathogen exposure could be identified by cataloging public T cell receptors. The genetic ancestry cluster associated with self-reported Caucasian donors included 65% to 90% of the 398 genotyped donors. Overall results and qualifications from the work: Specific HLA alleles were associated with more than 15,000 TCR beta sequences at a false discovery rate of 0.05 in a later analysis. For the cohort, immune exposure information was limited to CMV serostatus. The earlier analysis of nearly 600 of the donors excluded roughly 17 rarely observed V segments, including chromosome 9 orphons, because counts were too low. An earlier analysis of approximately 570 of the donors showed that most TCR beta V segments appeared in productive rearrangements either about 90% or about 30% of the time, which broadly matched IMGT annotations. In vitro tests confirmed that a few of the cytomegalovirus-associated TCR beta chains recognize cytomegalovirus antigens. A cluster of highly shared sequence variants was judged likely to represent a technical artifact of the sequencing pipeline. Correlated functional status among segregating V segments might reflect linkage disequilibrium, but an unknown experimental factor could not be ruled out. Only TCR beta chains were sequenced in this cohort, and the absence of alpha or paired-chain data limited detectable features. The presence/absence analyses assumed that sequencing depth was roughly uniform across donors, and that assumption may not be true. According to a later genetic analysis, donors in an Asian-associated ancestry cluster had fewer N-insertions in productive TCRs than the approximately 630-donor mean. Several of the top co-occurrence clusters appeared to be linked to parvovirus B19, influenza, CMV and Epstein-Barr virus, according to a later analysis. A later analysis found that most CMV-associated TCR beta chains appeared HLA-restricted, with HLA associations seemingly driven largely by CMV exposure. In the study, some 160 TCR beta chains were listed as associated with cytomegalovirus. When HLA alleles, especially DR and DQ, strongly co-occurred, TCR associations were difficult to assign to individual alleles. V-gene and J-gene trimming of TCR beta chains was associated with a missense DCLRE1C variant in a later genetic analysis, and the association was replicated in an independent cohort. In a later analysis, TCR association rates were found to vary across HLA loci, with the most associated TCRs seen for DRB1 alleles and the fewest for HLA-C alleles. Most TCR sequences were observed very rarely across donors, whereas some public TCRs were present in many individuals. In a later analysis, HLA-associated TCR beta chains were found to be more clonally expanded and to have lower generation probabilities than equally common non-associated chains. Because some donors lacked HLA typing at each locus, the association tests relied only on the typed subset. It was suggested by the authors that the approach could potentially be generalized to other disease states and immunological phenotypes. The classifier was reported to diagnose cytomegalovirus status with high specificity and sensitivity in both the original and validation cohorts. A further reported finding was that TCR beta sequences accurately predicted the HLA-A and HLA-B alleles for most subjects in the first cohort.

The cohort consisted of 670 or so healthy bone marrow donors. Cohort members were all nominally healthy when sampled, although unrecorded immune exposures were likely present. The donor was CMV seropositive and belonged to the group of 250 to 300 seropositive cohort members. A peripheral blood sample was provided by each donor, and peripheral blood mononuclear cells were used for TCR beta sequencing. The Qiagen DNeasy Blood Extraction Kit was used to extract genomic DNA from the blood cell samples. The library was built by means of the immunoSEQ multiplex PCR assay. The multiplex PCR relied on a mix of 60 forward primers for TCR Vbeta segments and 13 reverse primers for TCR Jbeta segments. The CDR3 region of rearranged TCR beta genes was amplified from genomic DNA by a multiplex PCR assay. On the Illumina HiSeq System, the amplified TCR beta libraries were sequenced as 87-base-pair reads. Concerning the study's data processing: In a later analysis, about 80 million unique TCR beta chains were counted across the roughly 670 repertoires, and around 11 million of these chains were shared by at least two donors. Raw reads were error-corrected and collapsed into unique sequences with a nearest-neighbor algorithm that merged closely related sequences to remove PCR and sequencing errors. Alignment of CDR3 sequences to IMGT reference sequences was used to assign V, D and J gene segments. For a sequence to be retained, a match of at least six nucleotides was required to both a V gene segment and a J gene segment. A rearrangement counted as productive if the CDR3 had no stop codons and remained in frame with V and J, and every other rearrangement counted as non-productive. Following IMGT convention, CDR3 was defined as the stretch from the second conserved V-encoded cysteine up to the conserved J-encoded phenylalanine. The earlier analysis of about 560 of the donors excluded any sequence lacking an unambiguous match to a single V gene segment. An earlier analysis of some 610 of the donors called V segments functional above 56.7% productive rearrangements and segregating when the between-donor standard deviation exceeded 5%. A statistical classification framework was built for diagnosing cytomegalovirus status from the catalog of TCR beta chain sequences. In a later analysis, V and J genes were assigned by comparing TCR nucleotide sequences against IMGT/GENE-DB human TR gene sequences. The TCRdist pipeline was used in a later analysis to assign CDR3 sequences and most-parsimonious VDJ recombination scenarios. In a later analysis, each TCR beta chain was defined by its CDR3 amino acid sequence together with its V-gene family, and reads lacking a unique V-gene family were excluded. To address suspected cross-contamination and a sequencing artifact, a later analysis removed 550 to 750 highly shared, low-generation-probability nucleotide sequences. In a later analysis, a clonal expansion index was calculated for each public chain from normalized within-repertoire ranks of inferred template counts. A later analysis computed generation probabilities with a VDJ recombination model fitted to out-of-frame rearrangements, and checked the results against IGoR. A later analysis scored TCR-TCR, TCR-HLA and TCR-CMV co-occurrence with hypergeometric tests, applying a repertoire-size bias correction to TCR pairs. A later analysis estimated false discovery rates by permuting HLA or CMV assignments 20 times. In a later analysis, co-occurring TCRs were grouped using DBSCAN, with TCRdist sequence similarity added in when clustering inside HLA-allele-positive subsets. Repertoires with fewer than 30,000 or more than 120,000 public chains were left out of co-occurrence clustering, as were five repertoires with anomalous nucleotide sharing. TCRdb's version of the immuneACCESS table is confined to in-frame rearrangements and falls short of the full clone set. An unresolved V gene accounts for under half of the shortfall where checked; the remainder is of unknown origin. For V, J and clone size, that table is used; D and trimming come from the DNA. The sample contains under 150,000 clones, approximately 80% of them found a single time. Roughly 6.2% of the sample belongs to the ten largest clones.

The sequence was obtained from a woman between 40 and 55 years old in good health and CMV-seropositive. Sequences were obtained from PBMCs.

The bases read TGTGCCAGCAGCAACGGACTAGCGGGAGTTGGCGAGCAGTACTTC. Translated, this gives CASSNGLAGVGEQYF. The chain is encoded by TRBV7-3 joined to TRBJ2-7; 13 junctional bases match TRBD2. CDR1 and CDR2, per the germline V gene, are SGHTA and FQGTGA. The CDR3 runs 15 amino acids, cysteine and phenylalanine included. CDR3 DNA only is kept here, 45 bases in frame from base 1. The germline V and J ends show losses of 5 bases and 6 bases respectively, and no gene match explains 7 bases of the junction.